This T cell receptor beta chain was sequenced in a study of T cells in Graves' hyperthyroidism and ophthalmopathy (dated by TCRdb to the late 2010s). For context, the study as a whole: Peripheral blood samples were taken at initial diagnosis, before any treatment was given. TCR V-J signatures able to tell the groups apart were searched for in a discovery cohort of 95 to 100 patients, of whom more than 40 had Graves' ophthalmopathy and around 58 had stable Graves' hyperthyroidism. An independent validation cohort of under 20 hyperthyroidism patients and about 16 patients who later progressed to ophthalmopathy tested prospective prediction of ophthalmopathy. The 100 or so discovery patients were randomly split 7:3 into training and test sets. Thyroid tissue and blood T-cell repertoires from six Graves' hyperthyroidism patients were also compared in the study. After blood sampling, hyperthyroidism patients were treated with methimazole at a starting dose of 30 mg daily, and ophthalmopathy patients were treated with high-dose intravenous methylprednisolone. TCR Vbeta CDR3 sequencing of fewer than 150 peripheral blood samples (under 45 ophthalmopathy, roughly 74 hyperthyroidism and approximately 17 progressor patients) is reported in the paper.

V and J are truncated by 0 bases and 6 bases respectively, leaving an intervening sequence of 12 bases. According to the germline V gene, CDR1 reads SGHRS and CDR2 reads YFSETQ. Inclusive of the bounding cysteine and phenylalanine, the CDR3 is 14 residues long. The only DNA kept is the CDR3, 42 bases in frame from the first base. Remarks on this clonotype: Its antigen specificity is not known. Per-base quality was not reported, and no clone a single base away is much larger than it.

Overall study results and their limits: In cross-validation, a model built on a 13 V-J signature told ophthalmopathy apart from stable hyperthyroidism with approximately 90% sensitivity and about 81% specificity, and in testing the same model reached 80%/75%. Blood samples also contained most of the expanded thyroid clonotypes (frequency above 0.001), which suggests that blood repertoires may reflect thyroid immune responses. No statistical method was used to fix the sample size in advance, and group allocation was not hidden from the investigators. In validation, the model predicted progression to ophthalmopathy with over 60% sensitivity and roughly 75% specificity, a median of 6.5 months before onset.

Amplification of TCR beta CDR3 regions was carried out from RNA transcripts. For the first round of RT-PCR on the TCR CDR3, the HTBI primer set was used together with the Qiagen OneStep RT-PCR kit. Libraries were constructed in a second round of multiplex PCR, after which size selection and purification were performed. Libraries were sequenced paired-end with 100 bp reads on an Illumina HiSeq2000. The authors processed their data as follows. SOAPnuke was used to process the raw data, removing reads that contained adapters or uncalled bases, had a mean Phred below 15, or lacked an exact match to the constant primer or identifier. COPE v1.2.5 was used to merge high-quality paired reads, and clonotypes were defined as unique nucleotide sequences. Clonotypes were aligned to IMGT TRBV, TRBD and TRBJ reference segments using MiTCR v1.1. The analysis included only V-J combinations with a frequency above 0.0001, which together covered approximately 99% of the repertoires. The TCS score was defined as F50 (clonal expansion) divided by E x V (chaos), with BLOSUM62-based TCRdist calculated between CDR3 peptides within each V-J. Welch's t-statistics and random forest reduced some 510 V-J features to 10 to 15, which were used in a naive Bayes classifier (R e1071). TCRdb applied fastp at Q25 and MiXCR to the public reads, then kept only in-frame beta chains. Each CDR3 protein gets just one entry, which takes the most common genes and DNA from the rows behind it. For this entry, the V and J calls and clone size follow TCRdb and not the study's own pipeline. Recorded for this sample are 250,000 to 300,000 distinct CDR3 sequences; about 19% of them occurred a single time. About two fifths of the sample goes to the ten largest clones.

Ophthalmopathy patients had moderately to severely active disease, Clinical Activity Score of at least 3, NOSPECS grade of at least 4, and duration under 3 months. Patients with uncontrolled infections, other autoimmune diseases, pregnancy or lactation were excluded. Clinical symptoms, serum thyroxine and TRAb, thyroid ultrasound, and orbital computed tomography formed the basis for the diagnoses. PBMCs were isolated from 10 ml of fresh peripheral blood by Ficoll-Paque density gradient centrifugation. Total RNA was extracted using Trizol reagent, and RNA quality was assessed on an Agilent 2100 Bioanalyzer.

The receptor's source is a man aged 45-60 years with Graves' ophthalmopathy. This sequence uses TRBV5-1 and TRBJ2-5; the D element might be TRBD1 or TRBD2, as each aligns at 5 bases. The specimen was blood. The encoded CDR3 is CASSLGDVLQTQYF. Read as DNA, the sequence is TGCGCCAGCAGCTTGGGGGACGTCTTACAGACCCAGTACTTC.